These 10 T cell receptor beta chains were all obtained from the same sample, sequenced in a study of T-cell reconstitution after alpha-beta-depleted transplantation in children (dated by TCRdb to between 2015 and 2016). The intended sense of this specimen's treatment or condition label: allogeneic hematopoietic cell transplantation with graft depleted of TCRalphabeta T cells and CD19 B cells. Libraries came from PCR. Sequencing took place on an Illumina HiSeq 2500. To normalize quantification of the TCRbeta repertoire, the TCR libraries were built with molecular barcoding that relied on unique molecular identifiers. The raw public data were reprocessed by TCRdb itself: fastp quality trimming at Q25, MiXCR clonotype calling, in-frame beta chains only. A single entry per CDR3 protein holds the most common genes and DNA from its merged rows. The sample table records approximately 82,000 distinct CDR3 sequences; about 14% of these occur just once. About 20% of the sample is in the top ten clones.

Sequencing used PBMCs, mostly from graft donor cells, obtained 180 days after TCRalphabeta/CD19-depleted stem cell transplant. The receptors were sampled from a male patient aged 2-15 years who had a stem cell transplant for acute lymphoblastic leukemia, so the T cells may come from the graft donor.

As regards this clonotype: This sequence may be a read error, since a much larger clone differs from it by one base. The chain combines TRBV4-3 with TRBJ2-7; weak D call: TRBD1 (6 bases). The V gene's germline CDR1 is LGHNA and CDR2 YSLEER. CDR3 length: 15 residues. With 1 base removed from V and 4 bases from J, the gap between germline ends came to 14 bases. CDR3 DNA: TGCGCCAGCAGCCAAGGCCATAGACAGGCGTACGAGCAGTACTTC. It translates to CASSQGHRQAYEQYF.

This clonotype was counted only a few times. The J gene is TRBJ2-1, the V gene TRBV20-1, with 8 bases that match TRBD2. CDR1 is DFQATT and CDR2 is SNEGSKA in the germline V gene (reference sequence). The junction had 12 bases not matched to a gene; V was cut back by 3 bases and J by 8 bases. CDR3 length: 15 residues. CDR3 bases: TGCAGTGCTAGCGTGGGTCGGGGGGGCCACGATGAGCAGTTCTTC. Amino acid sequence: CSASVGRGGHDEQFF.

V is TRBV7-9 and J is TRBJ1-2; the D is unclear. V was pared by 4 bases and J by 8 bases, with 17 bases between. CDR3 length equals 14 residues. CDR1 is SEHNR and CDR2 is FQNEAQ in the germline V gene (reference sequence). CDR3 residues: CASSYPGPLAGYTF. CDR3 nucleotide sequence: TGTGCCAGCAGCTATCCCGGGCCTCTGGCGGGCTACACCTTC. Combining the CDR3 with reference TRBV7-9 and TRBJ1-2 gives the whole variable domain DTGVSQNPRHKITKRGQNVTFRCDPISEHNRLYWYRQTLGQGPEFLTYFQNEAQLEKSRLLSDRFSAERPKGSFSTLEIQRTEQGDSAMYLCASSYPGPLAGYTFGSGTRLTVV.

This sequence joins TRBV5-6 and TRBJ2-3; TRBD1 matches at 9 bases. Germline CDR1 is SGHDT and CDR2 is YYEEEE. The CDR3 is 12 amino acids. Trimming removed 6 bases from V and 7 bases from J; junction bases left unmatched: 3. This chain's CDR3 is CASIDRGYTQYF. The CDR3 coding sequence is TGTGCCAGCATCGACAGGGGGTATACGCAGTATTTT.

This clonotype has only a few counts. This chain connects TRBV5-1 to TRBJ1-6; 7 bases are shared with TRBD1. CDR1 is SGHRS and CDR2 is YFSETQ in the germline V gene. V shed 6 bases, J shed 8 bases, and the junction held 8 bases outside the gene matches. CDR3 length: 14 residues. CDR3 in amino acids: CASTLDRSDSPLHF. CDR3 in DNA: TGCGCCAGCACCCTGGACAGGAGTGATTCACCCCTCCACTTT.

The chain carries TRBV29-1 and TRBJ1-1, with D possibly matching TRBD1 (6 bases). CDR1 is SQVTM and CDR2 is ANQGSEA in the germline V gene. The CDR3 contains 12 residues. V was trimmed by 4 bases and J by 5 bases, leaving 11 bases between them. CDR3 in amino acids: CSVGRGETEAFF. Written as DNA, the CDR3 is TGCAGCGTTGGAAGGGGGGAGACTGAAGCTTTCTTT.

The rearrangement links TRBV12-3 or TRBV12-4 to TRBJ1-1, with 8 bases identical to TRBD1. CDR3 length: 14 residues. V shed 2 bases, J shed 6 bases, and the junction held 5 bases outside the gene matches. CDR3 region: CASSLPGQAPEAFF. The CDR3 DNA follows: TGTGCCAGCAGTTTACCGGGACAGGCTCCTGAAGCTTTCTTT.

V gene TRBV7-6 combines with J gene TRBJ1-3; unclear D gene. V shed 6 bases and J shed 3 bases, with 9 bases lying between them. The germline V gene encodes CDR1 SGHVS and CDR2 FNYEAQ. This CDR3 contains 13 residues. The CDR3 DNA follows: TGTGCCAGCAGGGACTCGGGTGGAAACACCATATATTTT. It is translated as CASRDSGGNTIYF.

This chain uses TRBV12-3 or TRBV12-4 with TRBJ1-5; weak D call: TRBD1 (5 bases). V shed 5 bases and J shed 6 bases, with 14 bases lying between them. CDR3 length: 14 residues. The DNA for the CDR3 is TGTGCCAGCAGTGCCAGGGAATCGAGTCAGCCCCAGCATTTT. It is translated as CASSARESSQPQHF.

The gene calls are TRBV5-1 and TRBJ2-5, with D possibly matching TRBD2 (6 bases). Trimming left V 2 bases short and J 2 bases short, with 10 bases between. CDR1 is SGHRS and CDR2 is YFSETQ in the germline V gene. The length of the CDR3 is 14 residues. The CDR3 protein is CASSFLREQETQYF. DNA for the CDR3: TGCGCCAGCAGCTTCCTCCGGGAGCAAGAGACCCAGTACTTC.